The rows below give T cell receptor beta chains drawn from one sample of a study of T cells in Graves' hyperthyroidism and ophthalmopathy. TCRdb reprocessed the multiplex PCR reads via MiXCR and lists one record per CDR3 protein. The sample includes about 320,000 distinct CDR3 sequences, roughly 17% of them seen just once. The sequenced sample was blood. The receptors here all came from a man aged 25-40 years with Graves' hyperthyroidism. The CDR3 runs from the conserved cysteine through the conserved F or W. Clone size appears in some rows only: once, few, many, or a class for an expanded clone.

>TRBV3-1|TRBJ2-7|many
CASSPGQGGWNEQYF
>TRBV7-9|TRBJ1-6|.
CASSPMSGVDSPLHF
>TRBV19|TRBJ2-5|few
CASSTGSQETQYF
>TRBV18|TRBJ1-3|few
CASSPPGVSSGNTIYF
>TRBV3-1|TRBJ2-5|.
CASSPNSGSSKTQYF
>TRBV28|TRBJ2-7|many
CASSSGQYEQYF
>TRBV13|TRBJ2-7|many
CASGFLQTLYEQYF
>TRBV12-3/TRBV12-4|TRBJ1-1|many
CASRRGQGITEAFF
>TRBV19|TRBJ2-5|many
CASSTTITGGIRETQYF
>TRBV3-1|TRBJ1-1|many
CASSPTGVSTEAFF
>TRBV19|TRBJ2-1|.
CASSIASGSGYLSNEQFF
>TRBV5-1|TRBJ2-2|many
CASSLYGVGELFF
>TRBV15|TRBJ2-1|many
CATSGTRLEYNEQFF
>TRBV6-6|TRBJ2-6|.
CASSYGVSGANVLTF
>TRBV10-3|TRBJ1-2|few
CAISESLPGAAGYTF
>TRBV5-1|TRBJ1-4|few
CASSFARGGDEKLFF
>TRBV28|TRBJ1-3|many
CASSFPLQGSENTIYF
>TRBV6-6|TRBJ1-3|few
CASSYGQGPGNTIYF
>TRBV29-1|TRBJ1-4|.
CSVAGEGEKLFF
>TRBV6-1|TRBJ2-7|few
CASRFGYEQYF
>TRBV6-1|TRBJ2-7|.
CASITGLASEQYF
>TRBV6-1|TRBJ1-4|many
CASSEGTGSEKLFF
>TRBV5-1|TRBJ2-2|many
CASSQLAGAGGELFF
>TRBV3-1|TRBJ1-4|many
CASSRQGTNEKLFF
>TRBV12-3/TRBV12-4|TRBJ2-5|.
CASRRTEFETQYF
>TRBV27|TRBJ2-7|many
CASSEQGNSYEQYF
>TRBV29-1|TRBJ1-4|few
CSVVGAEGEKLFF
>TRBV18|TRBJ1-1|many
CASSPPGPNTEAFF
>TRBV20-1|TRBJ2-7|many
CSARNRWIHTSSYEQYF